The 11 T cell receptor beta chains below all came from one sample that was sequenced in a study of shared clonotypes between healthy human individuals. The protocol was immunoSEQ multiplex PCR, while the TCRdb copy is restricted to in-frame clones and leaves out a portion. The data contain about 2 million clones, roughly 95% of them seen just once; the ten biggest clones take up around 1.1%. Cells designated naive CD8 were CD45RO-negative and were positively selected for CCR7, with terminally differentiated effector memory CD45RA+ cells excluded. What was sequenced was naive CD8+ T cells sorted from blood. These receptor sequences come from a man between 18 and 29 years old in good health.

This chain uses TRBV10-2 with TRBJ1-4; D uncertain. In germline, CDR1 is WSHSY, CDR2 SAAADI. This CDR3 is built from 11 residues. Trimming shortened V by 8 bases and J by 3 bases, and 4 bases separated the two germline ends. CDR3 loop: CASGANEKLFF. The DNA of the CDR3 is TGCGCCAGCGGGGCTAATGAAAAACTGTTTTTT.

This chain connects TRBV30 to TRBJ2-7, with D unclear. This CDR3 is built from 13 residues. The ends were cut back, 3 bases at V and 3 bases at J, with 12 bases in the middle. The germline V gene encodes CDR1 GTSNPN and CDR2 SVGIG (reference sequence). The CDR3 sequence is CAWSPGSGYEQYF. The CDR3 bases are TGTGCCTGGAGCCCCGGATCGGGCTACGAGCAGTACTTC. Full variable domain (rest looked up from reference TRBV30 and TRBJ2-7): SQTIHQWPATLVQPVGSPLSLECTVEGTSNPNLYWYRQAAGRGLQLLFYSVGIGQISSEVPQNLSASRPQDRQFILSSKKLLLSDSGFYLCAWSPGSGYEQYFGPGTRLTVT.

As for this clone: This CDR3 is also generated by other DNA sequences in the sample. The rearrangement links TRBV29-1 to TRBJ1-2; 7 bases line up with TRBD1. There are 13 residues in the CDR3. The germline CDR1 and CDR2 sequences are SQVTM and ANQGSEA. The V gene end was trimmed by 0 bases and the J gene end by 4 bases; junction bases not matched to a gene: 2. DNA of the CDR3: TGCAGCGTTGAAGACAGGGGGGGCTATGGCTACACCTTC. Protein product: CSVEDRGGYGYTF.

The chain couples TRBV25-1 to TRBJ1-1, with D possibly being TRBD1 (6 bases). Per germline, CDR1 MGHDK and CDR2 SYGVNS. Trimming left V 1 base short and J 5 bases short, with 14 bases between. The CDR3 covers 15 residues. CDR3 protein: CASSESRGAGTEAFF. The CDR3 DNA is TGTGCCAGCAGTGAATCCCGGGGGGCTGGGACTGAAGCTTTCTTT. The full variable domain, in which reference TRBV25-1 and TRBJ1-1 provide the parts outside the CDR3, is EADIYQTPRYLVIGTGKKITLECSQTMGHDKMYWYQQDPGMELHLIHYSYGVNSTEKGDLSSESTVSRIRTEHFPLTLESARPSHTSQYLCASSESRGAGTEAFFGQGTRLTVV.

The CDR3 here is CASSSNRGGTGALEQYF. The CDR3 nucleotides read TGTGCCAGCAGCTCAAATCGGGGTGGGACAGGGGCTTTGGAGCAGTACTTC. The chain uses TRBV7-9 and TRBJ2-7; 10 bases are a match to TRBD1. CDR3 size: 17 residues. The germline V gene encodes CDR1 SEHNR and CDR2 FQNEAQ (reference sequence). V shed 4 bases and J 7 bases; nucleotides not matched to a gene: 16.

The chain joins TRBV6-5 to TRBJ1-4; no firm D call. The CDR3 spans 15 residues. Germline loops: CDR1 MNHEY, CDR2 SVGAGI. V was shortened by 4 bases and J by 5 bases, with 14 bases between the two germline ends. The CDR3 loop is CASSLTWGSNEKLFF. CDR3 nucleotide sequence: TGTGCCAGCAGTTTAACATGGGGATCCAATGAAAAACTGTTTTTT.

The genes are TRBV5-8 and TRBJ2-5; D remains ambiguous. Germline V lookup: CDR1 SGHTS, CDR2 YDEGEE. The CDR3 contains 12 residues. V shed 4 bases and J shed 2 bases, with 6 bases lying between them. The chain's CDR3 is CASSTMQETQYF. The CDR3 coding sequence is TGTGCCAGCAGCACTATGCAAGAGACCCAGTACTTC.

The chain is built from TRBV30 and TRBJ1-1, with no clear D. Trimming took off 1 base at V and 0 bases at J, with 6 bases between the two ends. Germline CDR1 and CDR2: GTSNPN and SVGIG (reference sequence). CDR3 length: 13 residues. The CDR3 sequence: CAWSEQMNTEAFF. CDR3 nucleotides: TGTGCCTGGAGTGAACAGATGAACACTGAAGCTTTCTTT.

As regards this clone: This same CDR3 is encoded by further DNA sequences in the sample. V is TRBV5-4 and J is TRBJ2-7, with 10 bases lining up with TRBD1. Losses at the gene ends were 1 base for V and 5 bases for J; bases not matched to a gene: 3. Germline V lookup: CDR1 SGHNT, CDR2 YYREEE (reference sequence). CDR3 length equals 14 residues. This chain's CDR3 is CASSLPGQGNEQYF. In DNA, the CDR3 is TGTGCCAGCAGCTTGCCGGGACAGGGGAACGAGCAGTACTTC.

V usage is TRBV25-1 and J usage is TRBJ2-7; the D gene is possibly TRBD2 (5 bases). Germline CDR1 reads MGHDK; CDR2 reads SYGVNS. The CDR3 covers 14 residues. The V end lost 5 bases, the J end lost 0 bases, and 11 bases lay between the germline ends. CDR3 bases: TGTGCCAGCAGTTCCGGGATTAGCTCCTACGAGCAGTACTTC. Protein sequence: CASSSGISSYEQYF.

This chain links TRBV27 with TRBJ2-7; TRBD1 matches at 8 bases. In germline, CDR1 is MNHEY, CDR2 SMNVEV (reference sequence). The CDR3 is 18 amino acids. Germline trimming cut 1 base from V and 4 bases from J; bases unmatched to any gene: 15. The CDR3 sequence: CASSLFIGAGTGPYEQYF. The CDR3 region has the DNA TGTGCCAGCAGTTTATTTATAGGCGCTGGGACAGGACCTTACGAGCAGTACTTC.